This T cell receptor beta chain was captured by sequencing in a study of technical replicates of blood from a handful of donors. TCRdb's table, derived via immunoSEQ multiplex PCR, lists solely in-frame clones and lacks some. This table holds approximately 85,000 clones, roughly 94% found once. The V end was cut by 3 bases, the J end by 0 bases, with 14 bases between. The germline gives CDR1 MDHEN, CDR2 SYDVKM. The CDR3 contains 16 residues. The chain is built from TRBV28 and TRBJ1-2; TRBD1 is a possible D gene (5 bases). This clonotype was sampled from a human donor in good health. Sequenced: T cells isolated from PBMCs. The CDR3 DNA reads as TGTGCCAGCAGTTTCGTCTATTTGACAGCTAACTATGGCTACACCTTC. As protein: CASSFVYLTANYGYTF.